These 31 T cell receptor beta chains originate from one sample sequenced in a study of blood T cell repertoires in COVID-19. TCRdb's copy holds only in-frame clones and misses some; the assay was immunoSEQ multiplex PCR. The sample has roughly 57,000 clones; under 85% are singletons. Sequencing was carried out using peripheral blood. The origin of the receptors is a man in his 60s with acute or convalescent COVID-19.

V usage is TRBV11-2 and J usage is TRBJ2-2, with a tentative D call TRBD1 (6 bases). Trimming removed 3 bases at V and 4 bases at J, with 18 bases between. This CDR3 has 17 amino acids. In germline, CDR1 is SGHAT, CDR2 FQNNGV. The CDR3 DNA is TGTGCCAGCAGCTTCACCCCGTTTGGGACAACCACCGGGGAGCTGTTTTTT. It codes for CASSFTPFGTTTGELFF.

The chain is built from TRBV11-2 and TRBJ2-3; no clear D gene. This CDR3 comprises 15 residues. The V end was cut by 1 base, the J end by 6 bases, with 14 bases between. Germline V gene data show CDR1 as SGHAT and CDR2 as FQNNGV. Written as DNA, the CDR3 is TGTGCCAGCAGCTTAGTTGGTTACGGTCGGGATACGCAGTATTTT. It yields the protein CASSLVGYGRDTQYF.

Many counts were recorded for this clone. V and J are TRBV4-1 and TRBJ1-3, with D possibly being TRBD1 (6 bases). V was trimmed by 1 base and J by 4 bases, leaving 14 bases between them. CDR3 size: 16 residues. Per the germline V gene, CDR1 is MGHRA and CDR2 is YSYEKL. CDR3 residues: CASSQGTAATGNTIYF. Written as DNA, the CDR3 is TGCGCCAGCAGCCAAGGGACAGCAGCCACGGGAAACACCATATATTTT.

The chain carries TRBV18 and TRBJ2-2, with D possibly TRBD1 on 5 matching bases. V was pared by 6 bases and J by 5 bases, with 16 bases between. There are 15 residues in the CDR3. Germline V gene lookup returns CDR1 KGHSH and CDR2 LQKENI. CDR3: CASSEAGQVTGELFF. CDR3 bases: TGTGCCAGCTCCGAGGCCGGACAAGTTACCGGGGAGCTGTTTTTT.

V gene TRBV24-1 combines with J gene TRBJ1-2, with 11 bases matching TRBD1. The CDR3 covers 14 residues. Looked up from germline, CDR1 is KGHDR and CDR2 is SFDVKD. V lost 2 bases, J lost 7 bases, and 2 bases stayed unmatched. Here the CDR3 reads CATSDSGTGGGYTF. DNA for the CDR3: TGTGCCACCAGTGATTCCGGGACAGGGGGTGGCTACACCTTC.

The chain joins TRBV5-1 to TRBJ1-4; D uncertain. The CDR3 is made up of 14 amino acids. V gave up 4 bases and J gave up 8 bases, with 15 bases separating them. Germline V CDR1 and CDR2: SGHRS, YFSETQ. The CDR3 DNA reads as TGCGCCAGCAGCCTGACACCAAATACGGAAAAACTGTTTTTT. This sequence encodes CASSLTPNTEKLFF.

V and J are TRBV4-1 and TRBJ2-5; D is possibly TRBD2 (6 bases). Deletions cut 5 bases from V and 3 bases from J, with 13 bases between. CDR1 and CDR2 from the germline V gene are MGHRA and YSYEKL. This CDR3 contains 14 residues. The CDR3 loop reads CASSVVGGEETQYF. CDR3 in DNA: TGCGCCAGCAGCGTCGTTGGAGGGGAAGAGACCCAGTACTTC.

The count of this clone is one. The gene calls are TRBV5-5 and TRBJ2-2, with 9 bases that match TRBD2. Germline CDR1 is SGHKS and CDR2 is YYEKEE (reference sequence). With 3 bases clipped from V and 8 bases from J, the junction kept 8 bases outside the gene matches. This CDR3 has 15 amino acids. The CDR3 loop reads CASSYLAGVAGELFF. Here the CDR3 DNA reads TGTGCCAGCAGCTACTTAGCGGGGGTGGCAGGGGAGCTGTTTTTT.

This clone was detected a few times. The chain uses TRBV20-1 and TRBJ2-7; a weak D match, TRBD1 (6 bases). V was cut by 6 bases and J by 4 bases, with 19 bases left in between. Germline CDR1 is DFQATT and CDR2 is SNEGSKA (reference sequence). The CDR3 extends over 14 amino acids. The CDR3 sequence is CSASDPTGAYEQYF. DNA of the CDR3: TGCAGTGCAAGTGACCCGACAGGTGCTTACGAGCAGTACTTC.

V and J are TRBV5-8 and TRBJ1-6; no clear D. This CDR3 is 13 amino acids long. Germline lookup yields CDR1 SGHTS and CDR2 YDEGEE. Trimming left V 6 bases short and J 7 bases short, with 11 bases between. CDR3 region: CASTSEPNSPLHF. The CDR3 bases are TGTGCCAGCACCTCGGAGCCAAATTCACCCCTCCACTTT.

In its sample, this clone was seen once. V and J are TRBV2 and TRBJ2-5; tentative D call: TRBD2 (6 bases). Germline loops: CDR1 SNHLY, CDR2 FYNNEI. With 6 bases removed from V and 3 bases from J, the gap between germline ends came to 11 bases. The CDR3 loop spans 13 amino acids. The CDR3 reads CASSFSGEETQYF. Here the CDR3 DNA reads TGTGCCAGCAGCTTTTCGGGGGAAGAGACCCAGTACTTC.

This chain connects TRBV5-1 to TRBJ2-2, with 7 bases aligning to TRBD2. The trim removed 5 bases at V and 1 base at J, leaving 5 bases unmatched. The CDR3 has 15 amino acids. Per the germline V gene, CDR1 is SGHRS and CDR2 is YFSETQ. This CDR3 reads CASRDGGKNTGELFF. CDR3 bases: TGCGCCAGCAGGGACGGGGGGAAGAACACCGGGGAGCTGTTTTTT.

This sequence joins TRBV20-1 and TRBJ2-1, with unresolved D. The V end lost 6 bases, the J end lost 6 bases, and 6 bases lay between the germline ends. The CDR3 loop spans 10 amino acids. Germline lookup yields CDR1 DFQATT and CDR2 SNEGSKA (reference sequence). CDR3 nucleotide sequence: TGCAGTGCCGAACTCAATGAGCAGTTCTTC. Translating it yields CSAELNEQFF.

The V gene is TRBV27, the J gene TRBJ1-2; possibly TRBD1 for D (6 bases). The CDR3 totals 14 residues. The V gene's germline CDR1 is MNHEY and CDR2 SMNVEV (reference sequence). V dropped 6 bases and J dropped 4 bases, with 15 bases sitting between them. The CDR3 region has the DNA TGTGCCAGCAGCTCAAGGACAGAACTCTATGGCTACACCTTC. Encoded protein: CASSSRTELYGYTF.

The chain links TRBV6-1 to TRBJ2-7, with D possibly TRBD2 on 6 matching bases. CDR3 size: 14 residues. V dropped 7 bases and J dropped 2 bases, with 15 bases sitting between them. The V gene's germline CDR1 is MNHNS and CDR2 SASEGT. In DNA, the CDR3 is TGTGCCAGCATGTCGGGACTTTCAGCCTACGAGCAGTACTTC. Protein: CASMSGLSAYEQYF.

The chain is built from TRBV13 and TRBJ2-3; unclear D gene. The CDR3 runs to 14 residues. Trimming shortened V by 5 bases and J by 0 bases, and 9 bases separated the two germline ends. Germline V gene lookup returns CDR1 PRHDT and CDR2 FYEKMQ (reference sequence). This CDR3 is CASSGPQSTDTQYF. CDR3 in DNA: TGTGCCAGCAGCGGGCCGCAAAGCACAGATACGCAGTATTTT.

This chain joins TRBV6-5 and TRBJ2-7; no clear D. V dropped 6 bases and J dropped 0 bases, with 6 bases sitting between them. This CDR3 comprises 12 residues. Germline assignment: CDR1 MNHEY and CDR2 SVGAGI. The CDR3 region has the DNA TGTGCCAGCAGCCATCCCTCCTACGAGCAGTACTTC. It yields the protein CASSHPSYEQYF.

The CDR3 spells CATSDYRGGSYNEQFF. Here the CDR3 DNA reads TGTGCCACCAGTGATTACAGGGGAGGCTCCTACAATGAGCAGTTCTTC. The chain couples TRBV24-1 to TRBJ2-1, with a possible D match to TRBD1 (7 bases). The CDR3 is made up of 16 amino acids. CDR1 and CDR2 (germline): KGHDR, SFDVKD. V lost 2 bases, J lost 0 bases, and 10 bases lay in between.

The CDR3, as DNA: TGTGCCAGCAGTTTTTCCGGCTATGGCTACACCTTC. As protein: CASSFSGYGYTF. The chain links TRBV12-3 or TRBV12-4 to TRBJ1-2; D not certain. Deletions cut 3 bases from V and 4 bases from J, with 6 bases between. This CDR3 spans 12 amino acids.

The rearrangement joins TRBV29-1 to TRBJ2-4; 7 nucleotides agree with TRBD1. CDR1 is SQVTM, CDR2 ANQGSEA, per germline. This CDR3 comprises 12 residues. The V segment lost 7 bases and the J segment 8 bases; nucleotides outside the gene matches: 8. CDR3 nucleotides: TGCAGCGCGCGGACAGGTCCGGACATTCAGTACTTC. Protein product: CSARTGPDIQYF.

Relative to its sample, this clone is medium-sized. Other DNA variants within this sample encode the same CDR3. This chain joins TRBV12-3 or TRBV12-4 and TRBJ1-1, with D hard to call. This CDR3 has 12 residues. The V gene lost 3 bases and the J gene lost 3 bases, with 5 bases spanning the gap. CDR3 in DNA: TGTGCCAGCAGTTTTTCTGACACTGAAGCTTTCTTT. Its translation: CASSFSDTEAFF.

The J gene is TRBJ1-2, the V gene TRBV6-6; D is unclear. The CDR3 totals 15 residues. V was clipped by 5 bases and J by 2 bases, with 15 bases between them. Germline V gene data show CDR1 as MNHNY and CDR2 as SVGAGI (reference sequence). The CDR3: CASSTRRYTNYGYTF. In nucleotides, the CDR3 is TGTGCCAGCAGTACGCGCAGGTATACCAACTATGGCTACACCTTC.

The V call is TRBV6-4, the J call TRBJ1-6; 8 bases map to TRBD1. CDR3 length: 15 residues. Unmatched junction bases numbered 5, after V lost 3 bases and J lost 7 bases. Germline CDR1 MRHNA, CDR2 SNTAGT. The CDR3 reads CASSDQGAGNSPLHF. The CDR3 DNA follows: TGTGCCAGCAGTGATCAGGGGGCAGGGAATTCACCCCTCCACTTT.

The chain employs TRBV6-5 and TRBJ2-5, with 10 bases identical to TRBD2. Germline V lookup: CDR1 MNHEY, CDR2 SVGAGI. The CDR3 length is 16 residues. The V and J ends lost 4 bases and 5 bases, in that order; junction bases with no gene match: 10. DNA of the CDR3: TGTGCCAGCAGTTCTTTAGCGGGGGGTCCCTGGGAGACCCAGTACTTC. Translated, it gives CASSSLAGGPWETQYF.

The chain has TRBV5-4 and TRBJ2-7; TRBD1 matches 7 bases. V shed 3 bases, J shed 2 bases, and the junction held 8 bases outside the gene matches. The CDR3 sequence is 15 residues long. From germline, CDR1 is SGHNT and CDR2 YYREEE (reference sequence). The CDR3 loop is CASSSAVQGAYEQYF. DNA of the CDR3: TGTGCCAGCAGCTCCGCGGTTCAGGGGGCCTACGAGCAGTACTTC.

The chain links TRBV6-2 or TRBV6-3 to TRBJ1-5; D remains unclear. The CDR3 length is 15 residues. CDR1 and CDR2 from the germline V gene are MNHEY and SVGEGT. Trimming took off 5 bases at V and 2 bases at J, with 13 bases between the two ends. The CDR3 DNA reads as TGTGCCAGCAGTCCGTCGGGAAGGGGCAATCAGCCCCAGCATTTT. It codes for CASSPSGRGNQPQHF.

The chain employs TRBV4-1 and TRBJ2-2; 7 nucleotides agree with TRBD1. The V gene end was trimmed by 2 bases and the J gene end by 2 bases; junction bases not matched to a gene: 8. The V gene's germline CDR1 is MGHRA and CDR2 YSYEKL. The CDR3 has 17 amino acids. CDR3 loop: CASSQLPRDSNTGELFF. The CDR3 nucleotides are TGCGCCAGCAGCCAACTCCCCCGGGACAGCAACACCGGGGAGCTGTTTTTT.

The J gene is TRBJ2-5, the V gene TRBV19, with TRBD1 as a possible D gene (6 bases). The CDR3 runs 13 residues. Germline CDR1 reads LNHDA; CDR2 reads SQIVND (reference sequence). V was trimmed by 6 bases and J by 1 base, leaving 9 bases between them. The CDR3 coding sequence is TGTGCCAGTAGCCGGGACACCCAAGAGACCCAGTACTTC. This gives the protein CASSRDTQETQYF.

CDR3 in DNA: TGTGCCAGCAGAAGGGACATGGGGACCCAGTACTTC. Translated: CASRRDMGTQYF. The chain uses TRBV2 and TRBJ2-5; D might be TRBD1 (6 bases). CDR3 length equals 12 residues. The germline V gene encodes CDR1 SNHLY and CDR2 FYNNEI. V was cut by 6 bases and J by 7 bases, with 12 bases left in between.

Ten or more counts support this clone. The CDR3 DNA is TGTGCCAGCACGAAGACAGGGGGAGCTTTCTTT. This codes for CASTKTGGAFF. The chain combines TRBV2 with TRBJ1-1; TRBD1 matches 9 bases. The CDR3 spans 11 residues. V lost 7 bases, J lost 10 bases, and 4 bases stayed unmatched. Germline V gene data show CDR1 as SNHLY and CDR2 as FYNNEI.

This rearrangement joins TRBV18 to TRBJ1-5; perhaps TRBD1 as D (6 bases). V shed 4 bases and J shed 4 bases, with 8 bases lying between them. Germline lookup yields CDR1 KGHSH and CDR2 LQKENI. This CDR3 spans 13 amino acids. CDR3 in DNA: TGTGCCAGCTCACGGACAGATAATCAGCCCCAGCATTTT. Its translation is CASSRTDNQPQHF.